The rows below give T cell receptor beta chains drawn from one sample of a study of early T cells in non-severe SARS-CoV-2 infection. TCRdb independently ran MiXCR on the 5' RACE reads; one entry per CDR3 protein. The sample lists approximately 71,000 distinct CDR3 sequences, around 15% occurring once. Source material: whole blood. The receptors were gathered from an adult who was a healthcare worker with PCR-confirmed SARS-CoV-2 infection or an uninfected control (not recorded which). The CDR3 runs from the conserved cysteine through the conserved F or W.

j_call: TRBJ2-3; v_call: TRBV9; cdr3_aa: CASSVQLPTDTQYF
j_call: TRBJ2-6; v_call: TRBV9; cdr3_aa: CASSVVEGANVLTF
j_call: TRBJ1-5; v_call: TRBV7-8; cdr3_aa: CASSFLGPNQPQHF
j_call: TRBJ2-7; v_call: TRBV28; cdr3_aa: CASRMDSFEQYF
j_call: TRBJ2-5; v_call: TRBV5-1; cdr3_aa: CASSSGPATGTQYF
j_call: TRBJ1-1; v_call: TRBV11-2; cdr3_aa: CASSSLTGSNTEAFF
j_call: TRBJ2-5; v_call: TRBV5-1; cdr3_aa: CASSLRHNQETQYF
j_call: TRBJ2-7; v_call: TRBV11-2; cdr3_aa: CASSPRGLSSYEQYF
j_call: TRBJ2-2; v_call: TRBV13; cdr3_aa: CASSFLPLGTGELFF
j_call: TRBJ1-3; v_call: TRBV12-3/TRBV12-4; cdr3_aa: CASSTGGFRGGNTIYF
j_call: TRBJ1-5; v_call: TRBV7-9; cdr3_aa: CASGTQGHQPQHF
j_call: TRBJ2-5; v_call: TRBV7-7; cdr3_aa: CASSFGAGGETQYF
j_call: TRBJ1-2; v_call: TRBV6-6; cdr3_aa: CASSYGAELNYGYTF
j_call: TRBJ2-1; v_call: TRBV24-1; cdr3_aa: CATSDPKGGGGQGRQFF
j_call: TRBJ2-5; v_call: TRBV20-1; cdr3_aa: CSGATSMVRETQYF
j_call: TRBJ2-3; v_call: TRBV3-1; cdr3_aa: CASSSSSGTDTQYF
j_call: TRBJ2-5; v_call: TRBV29-1; cdr3_aa: CSVMTSGQETQYF
j_call: TRBJ1-5; v_call: TRBV9; cdr3_aa: CASSSKGPQPQHF
j_call: TRBJ2-7; v_call: TRBV10-3; cdr3_aa: CAISEPGQGGDEQYF
j_call: TRBJ2-5; v_call: TRBV9; cdr3_aa: CASSVYGGETQYF
j_call: TRBJ1-2; v_call: TRBV29-1; cdr3_aa: CSVVVDYGYTF
j_call: TRBJ1-1; v_call: TRBV20-1; cdr3_aa: CSAPRGLGEAFF
j_call: TRBJ2-3; v_call: TRBV28; cdr3_aa: CASSFPQVPDTQYF
j_call: TRBJ1-1; v_call: TRBV12-2; cdr3_aa: CASRRRHTEAFF
j_call: TRBJ2-5; v_call: TRBV29-1; cdr3_aa: CSVDDSQETQYF
j_call: TRBJ2-1; v_call: TRBV27; cdr3_aa: CASSPRYVSGGEISYNEQFF
j_call: TRBJ1-6; v_call: TRBV2; cdr3_aa: CASSDRLDSPLHF
j_call: TRBJ2-1; v_call: TRBV7-2; cdr3_aa: CASSLVRNIEQFF
j_call: TRBJ2-4; v_call: TRBV7-2; cdr3_aa: CASSLDGIQYF
j_call: TRBJ1-1; v_call: TRBV7-9; cdr3_aa: CASSLRDTDTEAFF
j_call: TRBJ2-1; v_call: TRBV29-1; cdr3_aa: CSVERGRQGNEQFF
j_call: TRBJ2-7; v_call: TRBV19; cdr3_aa: CASSAKTGAKTYEQYF
j_call: TRBJ2-7; v_call: TRBV28; cdr3_aa: CASSPTPGQGAYEQYF
j_call: TRBJ2-1; v_call: TRBV24-1; cdr3_aa: CATSDSLGSSYNEQFF
j_call: TRBJ2-1; v_call: TRBV7-8; cdr3_aa: CASSLAFDEQFF
j_call: TRBJ2-5; v_call: TRBV28; cdr3_aa: CASWTSAKETQYF
j_call: TRBJ1-2; v_call: TRBV5-1; cdr3_aa: CASSLQLANYGYTF
j_call: TRBJ2-3; v_call: TRBV6-6; cdr3_aa: CASRHSGESTDTQYF
j_call: TRBJ2-7; v_call: TRBV10-3; cdr3_aa: CAISELTSESEQYF
j_call: TRBJ2-7; v_call: TRBV20-1; cdr3_aa: CSAKASDYEQYF
j_call: TRBJ1-6; v_call: TRBV2; cdr3_aa: CASWGQGNSPLHF
j_call: TRBJ2-1; v_call: TRBV11-2; cdr3_aa: CASSLGGASQPYNEQFF
j_call: TRBJ1-6; v_call: TRBV5-1; cdr3_aa: CASSLDGWNSPLHF
j_call: TRBJ2-1; v_call: TRBV7-2; cdr3_aa: CASSLPTYNEQFF
j_call: TRBJ2-7; v_call: TRBV7-2; cdr3_aa: CASSLDLRTTSYEQYF
j_call: TRBJ1-3; v_call: TRBV7-9; cdr3_aa: CASSPLGFSGNTIYF
j_call: TRBJ2-7; v_call: TRBV13; cdr3_aa: CASSSPRDGRLYEQYF
j_call: TRBJ2-3; v_call: TRBV29-1; cdr3_aa: CSVEPAGVWDTQYF
j_call: TRBJ1-6; v_call: TRBV3-1; cdr3_aa: CASRGRANSPLHF
j_call: TRBJ2-5; v_call: TRBV6-1; cdr3_aa: CASSAFLVPETQYF